The present T cell receptor (beta chain) was sequenced within a study of T cell responses to AZD1222 COVID-19 vaccine. Second doses were pooled across both intervals (about 4 or about 12 weeks). Findings and caveats of the study: In the spike-specific TCR repertoire, nearly half reportedly target unmutated variant regions. It should be noted that donors were predominantly white British and more often female, and clonal diversity was possibly underestimated.

Concerning this clone: Its antigen is currently unknown.

This CDR3 has 15 residues. V was pared by 0 bases and J by 7 bases, with 5 bases of the junction left unmatched. Germline lookup yields CDR1 LNHDA and CDR2 SQIVND (reference sequence). The repertoire was sequenced with immunoSEQ multiplex PCR; TCRdb's copy has only in-frame clones and lacks some. The data hold 100,000 to 150,000 clones, with around nine tenths observed a single time. The TCR comes from an adult who received the AZD1222 COVID-19 vaccine. The sequencing here drew on peripheral blood, taken 28 days after the second AZD1222 dose. The chain uses TRBV19 and TRBJ1-5, with 8 nucleotides matching TRBD1. The CDR3 loop reads CASSIDSTGGQPQHF. CDR3 DNA: TGTGCCAGTAGTATAGATTCTACAGGGGGACAGCCCCAGCATTTT.